The present T cell receptor beta chain was sequenced within a study of early T cells in non-severe SARS-CoV-2 infection. Study-level information: Unsorted whole blood bulk RNA was sequenced, with unpaired chains.

Points on this clonotype: Its antigen remains unknown.

Attachment of unique molecular identifiers was made to individual cDNA molecules. TCRdb independently ran MiXCR on the 5' RACE reads; one entry per CDR3 protein. The data hold about 84,000 distinct CDR3 sequences, with 9.5% to 13% observed a single time. Study results and caveats: VDJdb matches were skewed toward anti-spike CD8 T cell responses.

This clonotype originated in an adult who was a healthcare worker with PCR-confirmed SARS-CoV-2 infection or an uninfected control (not recorded which). Material for sequencing was whole blood.

This CDR3 is CASSRDRPENTGELFF. In nucleotides, the CDR3 is TGTGCCAGCAGCCGGGACCGACCCGAGAACACCGGGGAGCTGTTTTTT. V usage is TRBV12-3 or TRBV12-4 and J usage is TRBJ2-2; D tentatively reads TRBD1 or TRBD2 (5 bases each). This CDR3 has 16 amino acids. Trimming stripped 6 bases from V and 1 base from J, with 15 bases between.